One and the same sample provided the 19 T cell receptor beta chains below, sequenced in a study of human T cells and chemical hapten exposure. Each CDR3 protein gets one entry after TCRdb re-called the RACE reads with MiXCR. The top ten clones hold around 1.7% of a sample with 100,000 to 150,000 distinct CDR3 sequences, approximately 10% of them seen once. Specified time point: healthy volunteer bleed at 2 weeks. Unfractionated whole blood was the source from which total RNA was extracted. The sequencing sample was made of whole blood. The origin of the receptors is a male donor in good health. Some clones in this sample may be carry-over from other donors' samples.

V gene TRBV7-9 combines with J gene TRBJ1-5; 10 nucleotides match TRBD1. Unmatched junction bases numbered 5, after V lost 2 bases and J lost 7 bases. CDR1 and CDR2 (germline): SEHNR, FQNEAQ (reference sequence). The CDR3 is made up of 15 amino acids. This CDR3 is CASSLSGTGVQPQHF. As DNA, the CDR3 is TGTGCCAGCAGCTTATCCGGGACAGGGGTGCAGCCCCAGCATTTT.

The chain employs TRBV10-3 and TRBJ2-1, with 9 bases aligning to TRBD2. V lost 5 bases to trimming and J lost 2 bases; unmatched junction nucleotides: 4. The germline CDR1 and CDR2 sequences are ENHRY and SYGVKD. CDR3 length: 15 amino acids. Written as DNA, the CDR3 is TGTGCCATCAGTTTAGCGGGAGTCGCCTACAATGAGCAGTTCTTC. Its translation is CAISLAGVAYNEQFF.

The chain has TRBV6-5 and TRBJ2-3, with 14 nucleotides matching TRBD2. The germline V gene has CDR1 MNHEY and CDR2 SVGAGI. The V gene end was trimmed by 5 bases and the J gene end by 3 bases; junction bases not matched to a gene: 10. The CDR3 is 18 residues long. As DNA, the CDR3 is TGTGCCAGCAGTAATCCCGGGACTAGCGGGAGACGAACAGATACGCAGTATTTT. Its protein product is CASSNPGTSGRRTDTQYF.

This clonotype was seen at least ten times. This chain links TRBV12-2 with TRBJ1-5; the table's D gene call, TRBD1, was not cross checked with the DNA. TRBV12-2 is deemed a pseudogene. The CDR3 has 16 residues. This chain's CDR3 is CASRKEGDRFCQPQHF. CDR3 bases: TGTGCAAGTCGGAAGGAAGGGGACAGGTTTTGTCAGCCCCAGCATTTT.

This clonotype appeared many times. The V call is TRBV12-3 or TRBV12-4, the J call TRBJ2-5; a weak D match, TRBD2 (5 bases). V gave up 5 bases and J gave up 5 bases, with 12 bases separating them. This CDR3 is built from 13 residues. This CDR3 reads CASSPGLGETQYF. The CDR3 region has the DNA TGTGCCAGCAGTCCCGGACTGGGGGAGACCCAGTACTTC.

This CDR3 is CAWSVGQNTQYF. CDR3 nucleotide sequence: TGTGCCTGGAGTGTGGGACAGAATACGCAGTATTTT. The chain combines TRBV30 with TRBJ2-3; 7 positions agree with TRBD1. The CDR3 runs 12 residues. CDR1 and CDR2 (germline): GTSNPN, SVGIG (reference sequence). J was trimmed by 7 bases and V by 0 bases; bases with no gene match: 1. Supplemented by reference TRBV30 and TRBJ2-3, the full variable domain reads SQTIHQWPATLVQPVGSPLSLECTVEGTSNPNLYWYRQAAGRGLQLLFYSVGIGQISSEVPQNLSASRPQDRQFILSSKKLLLSDSGFYLCAWSVGQNTQYFGPGTRLTVL.

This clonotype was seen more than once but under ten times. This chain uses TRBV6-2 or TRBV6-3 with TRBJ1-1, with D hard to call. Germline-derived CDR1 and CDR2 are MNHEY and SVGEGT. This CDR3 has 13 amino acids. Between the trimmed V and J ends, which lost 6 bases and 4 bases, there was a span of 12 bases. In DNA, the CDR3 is TGTGCCAGCAGCTCTGGGGATGGCACTGAAGCTTTCTTT. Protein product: CASSSGDGTEAFF.

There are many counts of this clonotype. In nucleotides, the CDR3 is TGTGCCAGCATGGCGGGGGGGTACGAGCAGTACTTC. It yields the protein CASMAGGYEQYF. The chain combines TRBV12-3 or TRBV12-4 with TRBJ2-7; 9 nucleotides align to TRBD2. The trim removed 7 bases at V and 4 bases at J, leaving 2 bases unmatched. The CDR3 loop spans 12 amino acids.

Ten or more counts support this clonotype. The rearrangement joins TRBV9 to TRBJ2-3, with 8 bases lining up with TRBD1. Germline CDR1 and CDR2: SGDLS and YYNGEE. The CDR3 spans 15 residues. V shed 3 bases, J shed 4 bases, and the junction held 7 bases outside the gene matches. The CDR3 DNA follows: TGTGCCAGCAGCGCCTTTGACAGGGGACCAGATACGCAGTATTTT. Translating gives CASSAFDRGPDTQYF.

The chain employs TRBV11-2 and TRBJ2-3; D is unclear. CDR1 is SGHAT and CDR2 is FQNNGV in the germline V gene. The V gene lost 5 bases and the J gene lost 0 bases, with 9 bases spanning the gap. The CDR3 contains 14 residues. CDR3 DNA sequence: TGTGCCAGCAGCCCGGCCATGAGCACAGATACGCAGTATTTT. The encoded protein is CASSPAMSTDTQYF.

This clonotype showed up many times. DNA for the CDR3: TGTGCCAGCAGCTCTTCCGGGGCACCCACAGATACGCAGTATTTT. Its translation: CASSSSGAPTDTQYF. This chain links TRBV7-9 with TRBJ2-3; the D gene could be TRBD1 or TRBD2 (5 bases each). Germline loops: CDR1 SEHNR, CDR2 FQNEAQ (reference sequence). The CDR3 totals 15 residues. The V end lost 4 bases, the J end lost 2 bases, and 13 bases lay between the germline ends.

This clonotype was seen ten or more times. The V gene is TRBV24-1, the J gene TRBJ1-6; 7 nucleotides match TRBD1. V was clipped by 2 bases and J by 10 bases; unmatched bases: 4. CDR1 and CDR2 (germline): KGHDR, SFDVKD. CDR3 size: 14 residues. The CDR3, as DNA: TGTGCCACCAGTGATTCCACAGGGGAATCACCCCTCCACTTT. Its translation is CATSDSTGESPLHF.

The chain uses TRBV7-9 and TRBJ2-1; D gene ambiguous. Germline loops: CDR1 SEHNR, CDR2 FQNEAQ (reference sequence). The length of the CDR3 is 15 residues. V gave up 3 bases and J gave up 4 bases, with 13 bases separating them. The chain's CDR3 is CASSLETWWYNEQFF. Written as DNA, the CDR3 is TGTGCCAGCAGCTTGGAGACTTGGTGGTACAATGAGCAGTTCTTC.

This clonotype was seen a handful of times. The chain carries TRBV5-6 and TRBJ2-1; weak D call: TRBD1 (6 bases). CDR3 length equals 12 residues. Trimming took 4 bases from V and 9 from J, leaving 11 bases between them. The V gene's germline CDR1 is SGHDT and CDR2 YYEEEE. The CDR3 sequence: CASSPGESEQFF. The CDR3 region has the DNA TGTGCCAGCAGCCCAGGGGAGAGTGAGCAGTTCTTC.

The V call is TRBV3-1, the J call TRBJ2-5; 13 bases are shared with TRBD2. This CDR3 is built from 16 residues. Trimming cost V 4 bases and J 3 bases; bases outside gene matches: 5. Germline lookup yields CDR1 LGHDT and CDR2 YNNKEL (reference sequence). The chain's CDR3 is CASSPRTSGGEETQYF. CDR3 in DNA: TGTGCCAGCAGCCCCCGGACTAGCGGGGGAGAAGAGACCCAGTACTTC.

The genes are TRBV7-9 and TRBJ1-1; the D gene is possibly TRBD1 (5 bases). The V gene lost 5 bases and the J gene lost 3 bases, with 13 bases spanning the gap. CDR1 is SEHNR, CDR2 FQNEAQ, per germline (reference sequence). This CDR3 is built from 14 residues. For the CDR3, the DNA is TGTGCCAGCAGCGGGACCTGGACGGACACTGAAGCTTTCTTT. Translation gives CASSGTWTDTEAFF.

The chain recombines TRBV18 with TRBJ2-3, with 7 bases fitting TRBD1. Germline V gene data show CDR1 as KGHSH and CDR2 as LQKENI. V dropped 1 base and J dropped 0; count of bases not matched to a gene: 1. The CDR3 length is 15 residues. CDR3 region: CASSPLGQSTDTQYF. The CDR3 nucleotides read TGTGCCAGCTCACCACTGGGACAGAGCACAGATACGCAGTATTTT. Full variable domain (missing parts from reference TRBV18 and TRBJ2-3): NAGVMQNPRHLVRRRGQEARLRCSPMKGHSHVYWYRQLPEEGLKFMVYLQKENIIDESGMPKERFSAEFPKEGPSILRIQQVVRGDSAAYFCASSPLGQSTDTQYFGPGTRLTVL.

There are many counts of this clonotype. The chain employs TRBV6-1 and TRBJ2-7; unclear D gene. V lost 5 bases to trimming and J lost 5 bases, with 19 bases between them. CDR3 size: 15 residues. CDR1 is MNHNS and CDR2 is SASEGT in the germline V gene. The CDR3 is CASSSRVVPGDEQYF. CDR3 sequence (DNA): TGTGCCAGCAGTTCCCGGGTAGTACCAGGCGACGAGCAGTACTTC.

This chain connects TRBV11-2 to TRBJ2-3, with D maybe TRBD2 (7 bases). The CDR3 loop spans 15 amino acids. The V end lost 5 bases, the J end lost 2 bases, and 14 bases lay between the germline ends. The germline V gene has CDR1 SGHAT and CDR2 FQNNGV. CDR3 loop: CASSMGGGNTDTQYF. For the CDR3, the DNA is TGTGCCAGCAGCATGGGAGGGGGTAACACAGATACGCAGTATTTT. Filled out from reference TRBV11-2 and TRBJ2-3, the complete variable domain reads EAGVAQSPRYKIIEKRQSVAFWCNPISGHATLYWYQQILGQGPKLLIQFQNNGVVDDSQLPKDRFSAERLKGVDSTLKIQPAKLEDSAVYLCASSMGGGNTDTQYFGPGTRLTVL.